In its sample, the clone carrying this T cell receptor (beta chain) was seen once. The sample comes from a study of blood T cell repertoires in COVID-19. Measured with immunoSEQ multiplex PCR; TCRdb has only the in-frame clones, and not every one. The sample gives some 170,000 clones, 80% of which show up once; roughly 6% is in the top ten. The study recruited people aged roughly 18 to 89 years across approximately 23 US areas. The ends were cut back, 5 bases at V and 0 bases at J, with 21 bases in the middle. CDR1 SGHDT and CDR2 YYEEEE come from the germline V gene. The CDR3 contains 19 residues. J is TRBJ1-6 and V is TRBV5-6; TRBD1 might be the D (6 bases). The sample consisted of PBMCs or T cells enriched from blood (not recorded which). This TCR was recovered from a man aged 35 to 55 who had recovered from COVID-19. CDR3 in amino acids: CASSHRTADLGSYNSPLHF. The CDR3 region has the DNA TGTGCCAGCAGTCATAGGACAGCGGACTTAGGCTCCTATAATTCACCCCTCCACTTT.